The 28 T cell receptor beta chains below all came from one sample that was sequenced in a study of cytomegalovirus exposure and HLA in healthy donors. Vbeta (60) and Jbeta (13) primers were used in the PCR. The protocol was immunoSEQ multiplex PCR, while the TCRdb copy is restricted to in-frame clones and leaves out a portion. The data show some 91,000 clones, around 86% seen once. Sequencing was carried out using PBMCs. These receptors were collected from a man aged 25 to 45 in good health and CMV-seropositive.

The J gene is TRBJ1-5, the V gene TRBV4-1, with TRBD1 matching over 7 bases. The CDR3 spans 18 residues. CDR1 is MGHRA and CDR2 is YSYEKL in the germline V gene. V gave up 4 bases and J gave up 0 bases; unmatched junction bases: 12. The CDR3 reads CASSPVQGTTYSNQPQHF. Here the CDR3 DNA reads TGCGCCAGCAGCCCCGTACAGGGGACAACGTATAGCAATCAGCCCCAGCATTTT.

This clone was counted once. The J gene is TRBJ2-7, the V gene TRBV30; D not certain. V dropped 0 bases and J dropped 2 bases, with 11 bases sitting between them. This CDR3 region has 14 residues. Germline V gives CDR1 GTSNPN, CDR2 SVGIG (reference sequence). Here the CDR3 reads CAWSVLNSPYEQYF. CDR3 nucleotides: TGTGCCTGGAGTGTACTGAACTCCCCCTACGAGCAGTACTTC.

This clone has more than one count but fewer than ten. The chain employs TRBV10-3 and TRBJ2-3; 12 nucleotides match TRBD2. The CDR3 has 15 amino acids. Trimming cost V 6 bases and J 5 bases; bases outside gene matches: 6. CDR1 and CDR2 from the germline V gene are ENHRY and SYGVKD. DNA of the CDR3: TGTGCCATCAGCTCACTAGCGGGAGGAGGAGATACGCAGTATTTT. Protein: CAISSLAGGGDTQYF.

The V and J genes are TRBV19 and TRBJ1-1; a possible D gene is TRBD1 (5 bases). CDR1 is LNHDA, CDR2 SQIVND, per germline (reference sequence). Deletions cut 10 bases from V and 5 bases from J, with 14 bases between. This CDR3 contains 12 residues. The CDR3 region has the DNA TGTGCCACCGGAGGGGCAGGGACTGAAGCTTTCTTT. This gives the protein CATGGAGTEAFF.

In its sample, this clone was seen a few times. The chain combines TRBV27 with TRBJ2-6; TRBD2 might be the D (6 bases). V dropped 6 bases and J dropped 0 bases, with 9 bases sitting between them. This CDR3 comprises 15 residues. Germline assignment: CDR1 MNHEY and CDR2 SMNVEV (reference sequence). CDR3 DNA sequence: TGTGCCAGCAGATGGAGGGGCTCTGGGGCCAACGTCCTGACTTTC. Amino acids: CASRWRGSGANVLTF.

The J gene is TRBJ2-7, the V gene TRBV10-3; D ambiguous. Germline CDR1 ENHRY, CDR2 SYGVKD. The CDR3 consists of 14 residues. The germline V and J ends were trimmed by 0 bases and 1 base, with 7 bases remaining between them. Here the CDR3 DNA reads TGTGCCATCAGTGAGTCGACTGATTCCTACGAGCAGTACTTC. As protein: CAISESTDSYEQYF.

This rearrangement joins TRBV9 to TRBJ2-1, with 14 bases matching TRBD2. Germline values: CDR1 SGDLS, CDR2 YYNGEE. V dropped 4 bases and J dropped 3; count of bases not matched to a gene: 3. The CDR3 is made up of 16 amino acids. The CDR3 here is CASSRGLAGVYNEQFF. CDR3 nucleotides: TGTGCCAGCAGCCGGGGACTAGCGGGAGTCTACAATGAGCAGTTCTTC. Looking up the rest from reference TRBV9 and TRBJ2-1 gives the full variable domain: DSGVTQTPKHLITATGQRVTLRCSPRSGDLSVYWYQQSLDQGLQFLIQYYNGEERAKGNILERFSAQQFPDLHSELNLSSLELGDSALYFCASSRGLAGVYNEQFFGPGTRLTVL.

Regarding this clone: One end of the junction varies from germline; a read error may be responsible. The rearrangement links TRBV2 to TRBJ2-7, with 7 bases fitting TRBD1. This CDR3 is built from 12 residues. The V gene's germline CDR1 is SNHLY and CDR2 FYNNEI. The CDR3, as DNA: TGTGCCAGCAGCCAAGGGGGCTACGTGCAGTACTTC. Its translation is CASSQGGYVQYF.

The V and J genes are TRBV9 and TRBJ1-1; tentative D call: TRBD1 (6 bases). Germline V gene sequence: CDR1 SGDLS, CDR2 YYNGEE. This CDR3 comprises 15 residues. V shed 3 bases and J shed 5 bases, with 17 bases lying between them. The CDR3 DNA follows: TGTGCCAGCAGCGAGGTGGACAGCGGGGAGACTGAAGCTTTCTTT. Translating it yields CASSEVDSGETEAFF.

The CDR3: CASSNSGSSYEQYF. The CDR3, as DNA: TGTGCCAGCTCAAATAGCGGGAGCTCCTACGAGCAGTACTTC. This rearrangement joins TRBV18 to TRBJ2-7, with 9 bases aligning to TRBD2. The germline V gene encodes CDR1 KGHSH and CDR2 LQKENI. Losses at the gene ends were 5 bases for V and 0 bases for J; bases not matched to a gene: 2. This CDR3 comprises 14 residues.

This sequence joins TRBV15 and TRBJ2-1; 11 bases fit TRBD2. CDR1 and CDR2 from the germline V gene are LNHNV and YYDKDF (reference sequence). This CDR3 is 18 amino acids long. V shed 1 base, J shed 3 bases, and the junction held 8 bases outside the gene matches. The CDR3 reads CATSRVGGGLAVYNEQFF. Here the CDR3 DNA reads TGTGCCACCAGCAGAGTTGGAGGGGGACTAGCGGTCTACAATGAGCAGTTCTTC.

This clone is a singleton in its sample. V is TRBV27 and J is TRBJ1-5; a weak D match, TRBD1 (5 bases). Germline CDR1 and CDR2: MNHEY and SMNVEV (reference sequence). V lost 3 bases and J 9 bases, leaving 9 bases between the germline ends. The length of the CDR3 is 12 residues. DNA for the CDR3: TGTGCCAGCAGTTTTGGGGGAGGGCCCCAGCATTTT. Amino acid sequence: CASSFGGGPQHF.

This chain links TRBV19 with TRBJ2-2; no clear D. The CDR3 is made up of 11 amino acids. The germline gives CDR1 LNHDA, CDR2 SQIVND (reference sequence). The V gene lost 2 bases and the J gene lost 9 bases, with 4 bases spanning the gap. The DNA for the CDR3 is TGTGCCAGTAGTATAACTAGGGAGCTGTTTTTT. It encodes CASSITRELFF.

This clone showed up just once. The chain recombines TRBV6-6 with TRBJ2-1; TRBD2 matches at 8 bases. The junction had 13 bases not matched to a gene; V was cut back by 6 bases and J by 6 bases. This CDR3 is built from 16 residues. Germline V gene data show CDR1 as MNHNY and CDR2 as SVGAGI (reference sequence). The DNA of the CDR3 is TGTGCCAGCAGGGAAACGAGCGGGAGAGGGAGCAATGAGCAGTTCTTC. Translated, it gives CASRETSGRGSNEQFF.

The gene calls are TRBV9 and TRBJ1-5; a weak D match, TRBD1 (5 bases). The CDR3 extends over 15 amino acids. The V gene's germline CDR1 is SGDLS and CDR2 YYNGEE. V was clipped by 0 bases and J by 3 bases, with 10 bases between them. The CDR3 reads CASSVADNLNQPQHF. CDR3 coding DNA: TGTGCCAGCAGCGTAGCGGACAACCTCAATCAGCCCCAGCATTTT.

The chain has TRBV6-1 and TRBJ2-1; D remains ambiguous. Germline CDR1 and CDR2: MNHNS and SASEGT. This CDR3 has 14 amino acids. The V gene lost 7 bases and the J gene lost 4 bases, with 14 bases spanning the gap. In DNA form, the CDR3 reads TGTGCCAGCATTATCCGCCAGGCTTACAATGAGCAGTTCTTC. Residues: CASIIRQAYNEQFF.

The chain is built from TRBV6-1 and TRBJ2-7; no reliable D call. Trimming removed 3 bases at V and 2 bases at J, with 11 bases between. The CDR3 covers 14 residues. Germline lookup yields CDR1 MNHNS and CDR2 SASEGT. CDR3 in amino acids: CASSDGQFTYEQYF. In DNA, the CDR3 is TGTGCCAGCAGTGATGGGCAGTTTACCTACGAGCAGTACTTC.

The chain's CDR3 is CASSEETGGMYSNQPQHF. CDR3 sequence (DNA): TGTGCCAGCAGTGAAGAGACAGGGGGCATGTATAGCAATCAGCCCCAGCATTTT. The chain combines TRBV6-1 with TRBJ1-5; 10 bases match TRBD1. The V gene end was trimmed by 1 base and the J gene end by 0 bases; junction bases not matched to a gene: 6. This CDR3 is 18 amino acids long. The germline V gene encodes CDR1 MNHNS and CDR2 SASEGT.

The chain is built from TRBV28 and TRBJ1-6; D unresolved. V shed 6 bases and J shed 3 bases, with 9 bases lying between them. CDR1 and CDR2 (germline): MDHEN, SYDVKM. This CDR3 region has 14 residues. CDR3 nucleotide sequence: TGTGCCAGCAGGCTAGGATACTATAATTCACCCCTCCACTTT. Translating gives CASRLGYYNSPLHF.

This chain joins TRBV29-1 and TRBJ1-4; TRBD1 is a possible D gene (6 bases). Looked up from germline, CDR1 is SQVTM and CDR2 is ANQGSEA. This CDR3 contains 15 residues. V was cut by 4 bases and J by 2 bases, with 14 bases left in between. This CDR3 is CSVVTGRPTNEKLFF. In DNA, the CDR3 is TGCAGCGTTGTGACAGGTCGCCCGACTAATGAAAAACTGTTTTTT.

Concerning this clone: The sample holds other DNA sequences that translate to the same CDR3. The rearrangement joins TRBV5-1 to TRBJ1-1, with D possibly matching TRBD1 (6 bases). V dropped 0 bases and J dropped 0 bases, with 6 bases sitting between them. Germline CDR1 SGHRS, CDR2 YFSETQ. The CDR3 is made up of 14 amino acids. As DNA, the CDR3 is TGCGCCAGCAGCTTGGGGGGGCTGAACACTGAAGCTTTCTTT. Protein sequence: CASSLGGLNTEAFF. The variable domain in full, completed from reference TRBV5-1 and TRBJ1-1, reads KAGVTQTPRYLIKTRGQQVTLSCSPISGHRSVSWYQQTPGQGLQFLFEYFSETQRNKGNFPGRFSGRQFSNSRSEMNVSTLELGDSALYLCASSLGGLNTEAFFGQGTRLTVV.

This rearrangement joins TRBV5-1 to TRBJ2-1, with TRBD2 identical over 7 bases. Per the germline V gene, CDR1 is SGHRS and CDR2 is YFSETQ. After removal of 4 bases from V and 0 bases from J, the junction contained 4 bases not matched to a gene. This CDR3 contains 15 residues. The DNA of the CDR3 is TGCGCCAGCAGCCCTCTAGCGGTCTCCTACAATGAGCAGTTCTTC. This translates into CASSPLAVSYNEQFF.

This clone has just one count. This CDR3 reads CAWSVLAGGTGELFF. For the CDR3, the DNA is TGTGCCTGGAGTGTGCTGGCGGGAGGTACCGGGGAGCTGTTTTTT. V and J are TRBV30 and TRBJ2-2; 8 positions match TRBD2. Germline V CDR1 and CDR2: GTSNPN, SVGIG (reference sequence). The junction had 5 bases not matched to a gene; V was cut back by 0 bases and J by 5 bases. CDR3 size: 15 residues.

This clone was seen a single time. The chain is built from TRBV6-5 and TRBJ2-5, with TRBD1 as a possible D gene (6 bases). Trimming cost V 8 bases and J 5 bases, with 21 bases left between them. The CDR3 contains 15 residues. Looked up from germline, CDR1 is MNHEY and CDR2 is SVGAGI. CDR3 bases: TGTGCCAGCCGGGACACTGGCCTGACGGGGGAGACCCAGTACTTC. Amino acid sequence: CASRDTGLTGETQYF.

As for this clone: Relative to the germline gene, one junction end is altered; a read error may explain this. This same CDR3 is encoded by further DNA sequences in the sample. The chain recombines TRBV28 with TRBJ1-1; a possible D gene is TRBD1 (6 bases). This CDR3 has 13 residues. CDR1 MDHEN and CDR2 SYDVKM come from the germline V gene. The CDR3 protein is CASSLLMGAETSF. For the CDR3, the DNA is TGTGCCAGCAGTTTATTAATGGGGGCAGAGACTTCATTC.

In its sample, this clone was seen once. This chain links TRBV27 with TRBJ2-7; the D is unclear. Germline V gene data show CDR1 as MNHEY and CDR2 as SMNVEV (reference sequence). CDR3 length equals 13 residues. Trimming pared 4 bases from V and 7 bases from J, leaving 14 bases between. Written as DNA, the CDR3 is TGTGCCAGCAGTTCTAGGCCAACGGGTGAGCAGTACTTC. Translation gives CASSSRPTGEQYF.

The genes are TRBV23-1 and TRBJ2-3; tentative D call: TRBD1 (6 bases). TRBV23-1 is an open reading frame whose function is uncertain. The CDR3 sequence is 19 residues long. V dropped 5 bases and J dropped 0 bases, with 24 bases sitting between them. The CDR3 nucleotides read TGCGCCAGCAGTGTAAATCCGGGACAAAACTGTTCTAGCACAGATACGCAGTATTTT. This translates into CASSVNPGQNCSSTDTQYF.

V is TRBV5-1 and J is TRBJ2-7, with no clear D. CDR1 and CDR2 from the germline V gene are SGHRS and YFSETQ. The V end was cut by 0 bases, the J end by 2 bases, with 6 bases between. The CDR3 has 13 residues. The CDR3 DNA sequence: TGCGCCAGCAGCTTGGCCCTCGCCTACGAGCAGTACTTC. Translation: CASSLALAYEQYF.